The sequence of this T cell receptor (beta chain) was determined in a study of cytomegalovirus exposure and HLA in healthy donors. The study's findings and limits: Available immune exposure information covered CMV serostatus only. The study listed about 150 cytomegalovirus-associated TCR beta chains. Previous analysis showed most TCR beta V segments were productive about 87% or about 30% of the time.

Both 60 Vbeta primers and 13 Jbeta primers went into the PCR. Measured with immunoSEQ multiplex PCR; TCRdb has only the in-frame clones, and not every one. Among over 150,000 clones listed, around three quarters were seen once. This clone was seen a handful of times. Its antigen is undetermined. Germline V gene sequence: CDR1 MNHEY, CDR2 SVGAGI. The CDR3 consists of 13 residues. V lost 7 bases and J 8 bases, leaving 15 bases between the germline ends. Sequencing was carried out using PBMCs. This receptor was obtained from a woman aged 45-65 years in good health and CMV-seropositive. The chain employs TRBV6-5 and TRBJ2-1; possibly TRBD2 for D (6 bases). Written as DNA, the CDR3 is TGTGCCAGCACCCTACCAGGAGGGGATGAGCAGTTCTTC. Translating it yields CASTLPGGDEQFF.